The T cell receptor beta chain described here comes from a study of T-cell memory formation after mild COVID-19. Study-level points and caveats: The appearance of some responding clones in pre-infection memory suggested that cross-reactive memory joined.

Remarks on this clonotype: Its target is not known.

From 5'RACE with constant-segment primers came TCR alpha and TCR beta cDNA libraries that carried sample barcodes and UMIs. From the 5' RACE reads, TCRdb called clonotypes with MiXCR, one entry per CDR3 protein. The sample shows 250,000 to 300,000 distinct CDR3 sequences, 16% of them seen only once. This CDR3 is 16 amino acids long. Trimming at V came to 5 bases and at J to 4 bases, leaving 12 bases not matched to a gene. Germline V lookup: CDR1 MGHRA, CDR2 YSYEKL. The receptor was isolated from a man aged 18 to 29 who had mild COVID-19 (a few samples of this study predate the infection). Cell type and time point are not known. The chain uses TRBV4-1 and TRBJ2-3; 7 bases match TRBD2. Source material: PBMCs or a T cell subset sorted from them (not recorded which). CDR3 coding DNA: TGCGCCAGCAGCGCCCGCAACGGGGGGAGGGCAGATACGCAGTATTTT. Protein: CASSARNGGRADTQYF.